Shown below are 4 T cell receptor beta chains from a single sample sequenced in a study of T cells in Graves' hyperthyroidism and ophthalmopathy. The TCR beta CDR3 regions underwent amplification using RNA transcripts as the source. The HTBI primer set drove a first-round RT-PCR of the TCR CDR3. A single record per CDR3 protein comes from TCRdb applying MiXCR to the multiplex PCR reads. The repertoire holds hundreds of thousands of distinct CDR3 sequences, roughly 18% seen once, with roughly 15% in the top ten. The sample comprised blood. These receptors were collected from a woman between 18 and 29 years old with Graves' ophthalmopathy.

This clonotype was found a few times. This sequence joins TRBV11-2 and TRBJ2-7; 11 bases are a match to TRBD1. Germline trimming cut 0 bases from V and 4 bases from J; bases unmatched to any gene: 8. CDR1 SGHAT and CDR2 FQNNGV come from the germline V gene. CDR3 length: 17 residues. For the CDR3, the DNA is TGTGCCAGCAGCTTAGAGTGGCCGGGACAGGGGGGGTACGAGCAGTACTTC. Translation: CASSLEWPGQGGYEQYF.

This clonotype came up many times. The chain employs TRBV11-2 and TRBJ2-7; possibly TRBD1 or TRBD2 for D (5 bases each). V lost 5 bases to trimming and J lost 1 base, with 15 bases between them. This CDR3 has 15 residues. Germline V gives CDR1 SGHAT, CDR2 FQNNGV. The CDR3 is CASSPHWDVSYEQYF. CDR3 bases: TGTGCCAGCAGCCCCCATTGGGACGTATCCTACGAGCAGTACTTC.

V and J are TRBV10-2 and TRBJ1-4; 10 bases are a match to TRBD1. Germline V gene data show CDR1 as WSHSY and CDR2 as SAAADI. Trimming took 5 bases from V and 6 from J; bases not matched to a gene: 3. The CDR3 spans 14 residues. The chain's CDR3 is CASSRGTGDEKLFF. The DNA of the CDR3 is TGCGCCAGCAGTCGGGGGACAGGGGATGAAAAACTGTTTTTT.

This clonotype showed up many times. The chain combines TRBV6-2 or TRBV6-3 with TRBJ1-3, with unresolved D. The V end was cut by 5 bases, the J end by 2 bases, with 7 bases between. The germline CDR1 and CDR2 sequences are MNHEY and SVGEGT. The CDR3 spans 13 residues. The CDR3 spells CASSQLTGNTIYF. As DNA, the CDR3 is TGTGCCAGCAGTCAACTCACTGGAAACACCATATATTTT.